This T cell receptor beta chain came from a study of T cells in Graves' hyperthyroidism and ophthalmopathy. Study observations and caveats: Before onset, by a median of around six months, the model predicted ophthalmopathy.

This clonotype was counted many times. Its specificity is not known. It was RNA transcripts that yielded the amplified TCR beta CDR3 regions. First-round RT-PCR targeting the TCR CDR3 was performed with the HTBI primer set. TCRdb itself ran the multiplex PCR reads through MiXCR, one entry per CDR3 protein. The sample gives a few hundred thousand distinct CDR3 sequences, around 14% of which show up once; approximately 7.5% is in the top ten. The CDR3 spans 13 residues. Trimming cost V 0 bases and J 4 bases, with 6 bases left between them. CDR1 is SGHRS and CDR2 is YFSETQ in the germline V gene. Patients counted as stable if ophthalmopathy did not develop within 18 months. Hyperthyroidism was newly diagnosed in patients aged 18 to 65 (duration under 2 months). Fresh peripheral blood, roughly 10 ml of it, supplied the PBMCs.

V is TRBV5-1 and J is TRBJ2-3; D remains ambiguous. What was sequenced was blood. This clonotype was sampled from a woman between 18 and 29 years old with Graves' hyperthyroidism. CDR3 in amino acids: CASSLDPADTQYF. CDR3 coding DNA: TGCGCCAGCAGCTTGGACCCGGCAGATACGCAGTATTTT.